Ten or more counts support the clone carrying this T cell receptor (beta chain). Germline assignment: CDR1 SQVTM and CDR2 ANQGSEA. The CDR3 consists of 14 residues. The ends were cut back, 4 bases at V and 5 bases at J, with 15 bases in the middle. These data originate in a study of blood T cells in healthy people across ages. A second PCR, run for roughly 7 to 11 cycles, used a sample-barcoded 5' primer plus a J-beta primer mix. Via MiXCR, TCRdb re-called the 5' RACE reads, giving one row per CDR3 protein. The table has 1.5 million to 2 million distinct CDR3 sequences, 49% seen once. The sequence was collected from a woman aged 40 to 50 in good health. The V and J genes are TRBV29-1 and TRBJ2-1; D is ambiguous. Sequencing was performed on blood. CDR3 in amino acids: CSVVQVSRHNEQFF. The CDR3 DNA sequence: TGCAGCGTTGTCCAAGTTTCCCGTCACAATGAGCAGTTCTTC.